The rows below give T cell receptor beta chains drawn from one sample of a study of blood T cell repertoires in COVID-19. Sequenced by immunoSEQ multiplex PCR; TCRdb stores in-frame clones only, minus some. Of fewer than 200,000 clones listed, 75% to 85% are singletons. The sequenced sample was peripheral blood. These receptors all come from a man in his sixties with acute or convalescent COVID-19. CDR3s include the opening cysteine and the closing phenylalanine or tryptophan. The D gene is left open where the match is weak. Part of the rows lack a size; the others show once, few, many or a class for expanded clones.

clone size: -; D gene: TRBD1; J gene: TRBJ2-7; CDR3 length: 16; V gene: TRBV24-1; CDR3 protein: CATSEGGQGVFYEQYF; CDR3 DNA: TGTGCCACCAGTGAAGGCGGACAGGGTGTGTTCTACGAGCAGTACTTC
clone size: few; D gene: -; J gene: TRBJ2-5; CDR3 length: 17; V gene: TRBV5-7; CDR3 protein: CASSQQGLSPYQETQYF; CDR3 DNA: TGTGCCAGCAGTCAACAGGGCCTATCACCTTACCAAGAGACCCAGTACTTC
clone size: -; D gene: TRBD1; J gene: TRBJ1-5; CDR3 length: 15; V gene: TRBV27; CDR3 protein: CASSSLGQIHQPQHF; CDR3 DNA: TGTGCCAGCAGTTCGTTGGGACAGATTCATCAGCCCCAGCATTTT
clone size: few; D gene: TRBD2; J gene: TRBJ2-4; CDR3 length: 18; V gene: TRBV10-2; CDR3 protein: CASSELAGGALAKNIQYF; CDR3 DNA: TGCGCCAGCAGTGAGTTGGCGGGAGGGGCACTAGCCAAAAACATTCAGTACTTC
clone size: -; D gene: -; J gene: TRBJ1-6; CDR3 length: 14; V gene: TRBV7-3; CDR3 protein: CASSSGTNNSPLHF; CDR3 DNA: TGTGCCAGCAGCTCCGGGACTAATAATTCACCCCTCCACTTT
clone size: -; D gene: TRBD1; J gene: TRBJ1-6; CDR3 length: 16; V gene: TRBV11-2; CDR3 protein: CASSLTGGSYNSPLHF; CDR3 DNA: TGTGCCAGCAGCTTAACAGGGGGCTCCTATAATTCACCCCTCCACTTT
clone size: -; D gene: TRBD1; J gene: TRBJ1-5; CDR3 length: 16; V gene: TRBV13; CDR3 protein: CASSFRTGRSNQPQHF; CDR3 DNA: TGTGCCAGCAGTTTCCGGACAGGGAGGAGCAATCAGCCCCAGCATTTT
clone size: -; D gene: -; J gene: TRBJ2-3; CDR3 length: 15; V gene: TRBV9; CDR3 protein: CASSVAVGGPDTQYF; CDR3 DNA: TGTGCCAGCAGCGTAGCTGTAGGCGGGCCAGATACGCAGTATTTT
clone size: -; D gene: -; J gene: TRBJ1-3; CDR3 length: 18; V gene: TRBV5-1; CDR3 protein: CASSLSHRTVSSGNTIYF; CDR3 DNA: TGCGCCAGCAGCCTCTCCCACCGGACAGTAAGCTCTGGAAACACCATATATTTT
clone size: -; D gene: -; J gene: TRBJ2-3; CDR3 length: 15; V gene: TRBV10-3; CDR3 protein: CAISERVRDLDTQYF; CDR3 DNA: TGTGCCATCAGTGAGAGGGTGCGGGATCTAGATACGCAGTATTTT
clone size: -; D gene: TRBD2; J gene: TRBJ2-1; CDR3 length: 17; V gene: TRBV24-1; CDR3 protein: CATSEFGGLAGEHEQFF; CDR3 DNA: TGTGCCACCAGTGAGTTTGGGGGCCTAGCGGGAGAGCATGAGCAGTTCTTC
clone size: -; D gene: TRBD2; J gene: TRBJ2-1; CDR3 length: 16; V gene: TRBV7-2; CDR3 protein: CASTPAGTTSYNEQFF; CDR3 DNA: TGTGCCAGCACCCCCGCCGGGACTACCTCATACAATGAGCAGTTCTTC
clone size: -; D gene: TRBD2; J gene: TRBJ2-1; CDR3 length: 15; V gene: TRBV9; CDR3 protein: CASSPRLASYNEQFF; CDR3 DNA: TGTGCCAGCAGCCCTCGACTAGCATCCTACAATGAGCAGTTCTTC
clone size: -; D gene: -; J gene: TRBJ1-2; CDR3 length: 13; V gene: TRBV11-1; CDR3 protein: CASSADGIYGYTF; CDR3 DNA: TGTGCCAGCAGCGCCGACGGGATTTATGGCTACACCTTC
clone size: once; D gene: -; J gene: TRBJ2-7; CDR3 length: 14; V gene: TRBV6-2/TRBV6-3; CDR3 protein: CASSYLGASYEQYF; CDR3 DNA: TGTGCCAGCAGTTACCTGGGCGCTTCCTACGAGCAGTACTTC
clone size: -; D gene: TRBD2; J gene: TRBJ2-1; CDR3 length: 14; V gene: TRBV24-1; CDR3 protein: CATSDLAGGNEQFF; CDR3 DNA: TGTGCCACCAGTGACCTAGCGGGGGGTAATGAGCAGTTCTTC
clone size: -; D gene: TRBD2; J gene: TRBJ2-1; CDR3 length: 14; V gene: TRBV2; CDR3 protein: CASSSSGGRLEQFF; CDR3 DNA: TGTGCCAGCAGTAGTTCGGGGGGGCGTTTGGAGCAGTTCTTC
clone size: many; D gene: -; J gene: TRBJ2-2; CDR3 length: 15; V gene: TRBV19; CDR3 protein: CASSITGSNTGELFF; CDR3 DNA: TGTGCCAGTAGTATAACAGGGTCAAACACCGGGGAGCTGTTTTTT
clone size: -; D gene: TRBD1; J gene: TRBJ1-1; CDR3 length: 11; V gene: TRBV6-5; CDR3 protein: CASRSTGTAFF; CDR3 DNA: TGTGCCAGCAGGTCGACAGGGACAGCTTTCTTT
clone size: -; D gene: -; J gene: TRBJ1-1; CDR3 length: 14; V gene: TRBV6-4; CDR3 protein: CASSVTTWDTEAFF; CDR3 DNA: TGTGCCAGCAGTGTGACAACCTGGGACACTGAAGCTTTCTTT
clone size: once; D gene: TRBD1; J gene: TRBJ1-2; CDR3 length: 16; V gene: TRBV6-6; CDR3 protein: CASSVDTGGLDYGYTF; CDR3 DNA: TGTGCCAGCAGTGTAGACACAGGGGGATTGGACTATGGCTACACCTTC
clone size: few; D gene: -; J gene: TRBJ1-3; CDR3 length: 13; V gene: TRBV6-5; CDR3 protein: CASKTAPGNTIYF; CDR3 DNA: TGTGCCAGCAAGACAGCACCTGGAAACACCATATATTTT
clone size: -; D gene: TRBD1; J gene: TRBJ1-3; CDR3 length: 14; V gene: TRBV5-4; CDR3 protein: CASSYGQGRNTIYF; CDR3 DNA: TGTGCCAGCAGCTACGGACAGGGGAGAAACACCATATATTTT
clone size: few; D gene: TRBD2; J gene: TRBJ2-3; CDR3 length: 19; V gene: TRBV10-3; CDR3 protein: CAISDRNLAGRKGLDTQYF; CDR3 DNA: TGTGCCATCAGTGACCGAAACTTAGCGGGAAGGAAGGGTCTGGATACGCAGTATTTT
clone size: -; D gene: -; J gene: TRBJ1-5; CDR3 length: 13; V gene: TRBV28; CDR3 protein: CASSSQYNQPQHF; CDR3 DNA: TGTGCCAGCAGCTCACAGTACAATCAGCCCCAGCATTTT
clone size: -; D gene: -; J gene: TRBJ2-7; CDR3 length: 13; V gene: TRBV30; CDR3 protein: CAWSYGGPYEQYF; CDR3 DNA: TGTGCCTGGAGTTACGGGGGTCCCTACGAGCAGTACTTC
clone size: -; D gene: TRBD1; J gene: TRBJ2-3; CDR3 length: 16; V gene: TRBV5-6; CDR3 protein: CASSLSGQGFTDTQYF; CDR3 DNA: TGTGCCAGCAGCTTGTCTGGACAGGGGTTCACGGATACGCAGTATTTT
clone size: -; D gene: -; J gene: TRBJ1-1; CDR3 length: 14; V gene: TRBV9; CDR3 protein: CASSVGGVDTEAFF; CDR3 DNA: TGTGCCAGCAGCGTCGGGGGAGTTGACACTGAAGCTTTCTTT
clone size: -; D gene: -; J gene: TRBJ2-5; CDR3 length: 12; V gene: TRBV3-1/TRBV3-2; CDR3 protein: CASRTGQETQYF; CDR3 DNA: TGTGCCAGCAGAACAGGCCAAGAGACCCAGTACTTC
clone size: -; D gene: TRBD2; J gene: TRBJ2-2; CDR3 length: 14; V gene: TRBV29-1; CDR3 protein: CSGRLAGDTGELFF; CDR3 DNA: TGCAGCGGAAGACTAGCGGGAGACACCGGGGAGCTGTTTTTT
clone size: few; D gene: -; J gene: TRBJ2-7; CDR3 length: 12; V gene: TRBV7-9; CDR3 protein: CASSYGVGEQYF; CDR3 DNA: TGTGCCAGCAGCTACGGGGTGGGGGAGCAGTACTTC
clone size: -; D gene: -; J gene: TRBJ2-7; CDR3 length: 14; V gene: TRBV19; CDR3 protein: CASSLRDTSWEQYF; CDR3 DNA: TGTGCCAGTAGCTTACGGGACACGTCTTGGGAGCAGTACTTC
clone size: -; D gene: TRBD2; J gene: TRBJ2-1; CDR3 length: 15; V gene: TRBV7-9; CDR3 protein: CASSLLRGSYNEQFF; CDR3 DNA: TGTGCCAGCAGCCTCCTGCGGGGGTCCTACAATGAGCAGTTCTTC
clone size: -; D gene: TRBD1; J gene: TRBJ2-5; CDR3 length: 15; V gene: TRBV24-1; CDR3 protein: CATSDYGQGRETQYF; CDR3 DNA: TGTGCCACCAGTGACTATGGACAGGGGAGAGAGACCCAGTACTTC
clone size: -; D gene: -; J gene: TRBJ2-1; CDR3 length: 13; V gene: TRBV19; CDR3 protein: CASRQATFNEQFF; CDR3 DNA: TGTGCCAGTCGACAGGCGACTTTCAATGAGCAGTTCTTC
clone size: few; D gene: TRBD1; J gene: TRBJ1-2; CDR3 length: 15; V gene: TRBV6-5; CDR3 protein: CASSPRGDLGYGYTF; CDR3 DNA: TGTGCCAGCAGTCCCAGGGGGGACTTGGGCTATGGCTACACCTTC
clone size: -; D gene: -; J gene: TRBJ2-3; CDR3 length: 15; V gene: TRBV30; CDR3 protein: CAWIRTDSSTDTQYF; CDR3 DNA: TGTGCCTGGATTCGGACAGACTCTAGCACAGATACGCAGTATTTT
clone size: -; D gene: TRBD1; J gene: TRBJ1-2; CDR3 length: 16; V gene: TRBV13; CDR3 protein: CASSLLSLQGNYGYTF; CDR3 DNA: TGTGCCAGCAGCTTATTATCTCTACAGGGGAACTATGGCTACACCTTC
clone size: -; D gene: TRBD1; J gene: TRBJ1-2; CDR3 length: 14; V gene: TRBV2; CDR3 protein: CASSGQGASYGYTF; CDR3 DNA: TGTGCCAGCAGTGGACAGGGGGCTAGCTATGGCTACACCTTC
clone size: -; D gene: -; J gene: TRBJ2-1; CDR3 length: 16; V gene: TRBV29-1; CDR3 protein: CSVGTLALSSYNEQFF; CDR3 DNA: TGCAGCGTGGGAACCTTAGCGTTGAGCTCCTACAATGAGCAGTTCTTC
clone size: -; D gene: -; J gene: TRBJ2-7; CDR3 length: 14; V gene: TRBV5-1; CDR3 protein: CASSVDVSSYEQYF; CDR3 DNA: TGCGCCAGCAGCGTGGACGTGAGCTCCTACGAGCAGTACTTC
clone size: -; D gene: TRBD2; J gene: TRBJ2-1; CDR3 length: 16; V gene: TRBV7-3; CDR3 protein: CASSQTRGGAWNEQFF; CDR3 DNA: TGTGCCAGCAGCCAAACTCGCGGGGGGGCGTGGAATGAGCAGTTCTTC
clone size: -; D gene: -; J gene: TRBJ2-1; CDR3 length: 13; V gene: TRBV12-3/TRBV12-4; CDR3 protein: CASRRPDSNEQFF; CDR3 DNA: TGTGCCAGCAGGCGGCCAGACAGCAATGAGCAGTTCTTC
clone size: -; D gene: TRBD1; J gene: TRBJ1-6; CDR3 length: 15; V gene: TRBV19; CDR3 protein: CASSDRQGLGSPLHF; CDR3 DNA: TGTGCCAGTAGTGATCGACAGGGACTCGGTTCACCCCTCCACTTT
clone size: -; D gene: -; J gene: TRBJ1-1; CDR3 length: 14; V gene: TRBV2; CDR3 protein: CASTVATVNTEAFF; CDR3 DNA: TGTGCCAGCACGGTTGCCACAGTGAACACTGAAGCTTTCTTT
clone size: -; D gene: -; J gene: TRBJ1-2; CDR3 length: 15; V gene: TRBV24-1; CDR3 protein: CATSDLGRADYGYTF; CDR3 DNA: TGTGCCACCAGTGATTTAGGGAGGGCCGACTATGGCTACACCTTC
clone size: -; D gene: -; J gene: TRBJ1-1; CDR3 length: 14; V gene: TRBV27; CDR3 protein: CASSWTVSNTEAFF; CDR3 DNA: TGTGCCAGCAGTTGGACAGTTTCGAACACTGAAGCTTTCTTT
clone size: -; D gene: -; J gene: TRBJ1-6; CDR3 length: 14; V gene: TRBV6-5; CDR3 protein: CASRIGASNSPLHF; CDR3 DNA: TGTGCCAGCAGAATTGGGGCGAGTAATTCACCCCTCCACTTT
clone size: -; D gene: -; J gene: TRBJ1-2; CDR3 length: 15; V gene: TRBV5-5; CDR3 protein: CASSLDSSIVYGYTF; CDR3 DNA: TGTGCCAGCAGCTTGGACAGCTCCATCGTCTATGGCTACACCTTC
clone size: -; D gene: -; J gene: TRBJ1-5; CDR3 length: 13; V gene: TRBV6-5; CDR3 protein: CASSYSPDSAQHF; CDR3 DNA: TGTGCCAGCAGTTACTCCCCTGACAGCGCCCAGCATTTT
clone size: medium-sized; D gene: TRBD1; J gene: TRBJ2-7; CDR3 length: 14; V gene: TRBV29-1; CDR3 protein: CSVEGTGGIYEQYF; CDR3 DNA: TGCAGCGTTGAGGGGACAGGGGGGATCTACGAGCAGTACTTC
clone size: -; D gene: -; J gene: TRBJ2-6; CDR3 length: 14; V gene: TRBV19; CDR3 protein: CASSMGLGANVLTF; CDR3 DNA: TGTGCCAGTAGTATGGGGCTTGGGGCCAACGTCCTGACTTTC
clone size: -; D gene: TRBD2; J gene: TRBJ2-5; CDR3 length: 18; V gene: TRBV7-6; CDR3 protein: CASSLPEGLAGVGETQYF; CDR3 DNA: TGTGCCAGCAGCTTACCTGAGGGACTAGCGGGAGTGGGGGAGACCCAGTACTTC
clone size: -; D gene: TRBD2; J gene: TRBJ2-7; CDR3 length: 17; V gene: TRBV4-1; CDR3 protein: CASSQDGVSGGYYEQYF; CDR3 DNA: TGCGCCAGCAGCCAAGACGGAGTTAGCGGGGGATACTACGAGCAGTACTTC
clone size: -; D gene: TRBD2; J gene: TRBJ2-1; CDR3 length: 15; V gene: TRBV18; CDR3 protein: CASSPGVAGDNEQFF; CDR3 DNA: TGTGCCAGCTCACCAGGGGTAGCGGGGGACAATGAGCAGTTCTTC
clone size: once; D gene: TRBD1; J gene: TRBJ1-3; CDR3 length: 16; V gene: TRBV6-6; CDR3 protein: CASSYGQGREGNTIYF; CDR3 DNA: TGTGCCAGCAGTTACGGACAGGGCCGGGAAGGAAACACCATATATTTT
clone size: -; D gene: -; J gene: TRBJ1-4; CDR3 length: 15; V gene: TRBV6-5; CDR3 protein: CASSYRADFYEKLFF; CDR3 DNA: TGTGCCAGCAGTTACCGGGCGGACTTTTATGAAAAACTGTTTTTT